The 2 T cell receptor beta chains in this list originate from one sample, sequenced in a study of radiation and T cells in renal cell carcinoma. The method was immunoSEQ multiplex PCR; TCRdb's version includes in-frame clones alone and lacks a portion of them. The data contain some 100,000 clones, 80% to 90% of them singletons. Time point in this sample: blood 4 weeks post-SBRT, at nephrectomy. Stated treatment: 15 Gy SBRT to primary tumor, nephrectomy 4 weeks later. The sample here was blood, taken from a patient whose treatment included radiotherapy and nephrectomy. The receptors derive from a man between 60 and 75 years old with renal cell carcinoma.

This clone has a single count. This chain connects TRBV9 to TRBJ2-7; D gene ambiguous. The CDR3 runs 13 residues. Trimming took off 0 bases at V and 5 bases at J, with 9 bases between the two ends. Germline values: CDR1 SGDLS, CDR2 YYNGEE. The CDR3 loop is CASSVGSGDEQYF. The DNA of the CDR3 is TGTGCCAGCAGCGTAGGGTCTGGGGACGAGCAGTACTTC.

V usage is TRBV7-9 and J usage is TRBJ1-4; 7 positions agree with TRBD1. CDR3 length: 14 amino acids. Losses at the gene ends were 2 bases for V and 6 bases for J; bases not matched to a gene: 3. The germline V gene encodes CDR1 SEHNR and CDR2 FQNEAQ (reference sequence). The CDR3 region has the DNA TGTGCCAGCAGCTTAAGGGGGCCCCATGAAAAACTGTTTTTT. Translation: CASSLRGPHEKLFF.